This entry lists 27 T cell receptor beta chains sequenced from one sample in a study of cytomegalovirus exposure and HLA in healthy donors. 60 Vbeta and 13 Jbeta primers were used in PCR. Assay used: immunoSEQ multiplex PCR; TCRdb lists only in-frame clones, some missing. The table has about 89,000 clones, roughly four fifths seen once. The sample consisted of PBMCs. These TCRs come from a man younger than 40 in good health and CMV-seronegative.

The chain is built from TRBV6-1 and TRBJ1-5; 8 positions match TRBD1. There are 18 residues in the CDR3. Germline-derived CDR1 and CDR2 are MNHNS and SASEGT. J lost 6 bases, V lost 0 bases, and 13 bases had no gene match. The CDR3 loop reads CASSEAAGGNFGRQPQHF. DNA of the CDR3: TGTGCCAGCAGTGAAGCGGCAGGGGGCAATTTTGGTCGTCAGCCCCAGCATTTT.

The chain carries TRBV6-5 and TRBJ1-3; 8 bases are shared with TRBD1. Trimming took 3 bases from V and 0 from J; bases not matched to a gene: 4. This CDR3 region has 16 residues. From germline, CDR1 is MNHEY and CDR2 SVGAGI. In DNA form, the CDR3 reads TGTGCCAGCAGTTATTCGGGGACAGGCTCTGGAAACACCATATATTTT. This codes for CASSYSGTGSGNTIYF.

V is TRBV19 and J is TRBJ2-1; perhaps TRBD1 as D (6 bases). The CDR3 sequence is 15 residues long. V was cut by 7 bases and J by 3 bases, with 16 bases left in between. Germline lookup yields CDR1 LNHDA and CDR2 SQIVND (reference sequence). As DNA, the CDR3 is TGTGCCAGTACCAAAGGGGGAGCGGTCTACAATGAGCAGTTCTTC. It translates to CASTKGGAVYNEQFF.

The chain links TRBV11-2 to TRBJ2-2; D is perhaps TRBD2 (6 bases). Trimming shortened V by 2 bases and J by 1 base, and 11 bases separated the two germline ends. The length of the CDR3 is 16 residues. Germline CDR1 reads SGHAT; CDR2 reads FQNNGV. CDR3 DNA sequence: TGTGCCAGCAGCTTACAGCGGGCCCGGAACACCGGGGAGCTGTTTTTT. Its protein is CASSLQRARNTGELFF.

The CDR3: CASSQDRLGALAKQYF. For the CDR3, the DNA is TGTGCCAGCAGCCAAGATCGGCTGGGGGCGCTGGCCAAGCAGTACTTC. V gene TRBV4-2 combines with J gene TRBJ2-7, with D maybe TRBD1 (6 bases). This CDR3 contains 16 residues. Germline V lookup: CDR1 LGHNA, CDR2 YNFKEQ. The ends were cut back, 0 bases at V and 8 bases at J, with 20 bases in the middle.

In this sample, this clone turned up a few times. The chain is built from TRBV4-1 and TRBJ2-1; TRBD2 agrees at 7 bases. With V trimmed by 6 bases and J by 0 bases, 17 bases remained unmatched. CDR3 size: 19 residues. Germline values: CDR1 MGHRA, CDR2 YSYEKL. For the CDR3, the DNA is TGCGCCAGCAGTACCCTCCGGACTAGGGAATTAAGCTCCTACAATGAGCAGTTCTTC. Translated, it gives CASSTLRTRELSSYNEQFF.

The chain carries TRBV5-1 and TRBJ2-1; TRBD2 agrees at 10 bases. The junction had 8 bases not matched to a gene; V was cut back by 1 base and J by 4 bases. This CDR3 spans 17 amino acids. CDR1 SGHRS and CDR2 YFSETQ come from the germline V gene. Here the CDR3 DNA reads TGCGCCAGCAGCTTGACTAGCGGGACGCTAGGATACAATGAGCAGTTCTTC. As protein: CASSLTSGTLGYNEQFF.

CDR3 bases: TGTGCCAGCAGTCTGGAGTCCCCCGAAGTAAATTCACCCCTCCACTTT. Residues: CASSLESPEVNSPLHF. The gene calls are TRBV28 and TRBJ1-6; unclear D gene. The CDR3 is 16 residues long. CDR1 and CDR2 from the germline V gene are MDHEN and SYDVKM. V was clipped by 5 bases and J by 7 bases, with 18 bases between them. The full variable domain, completed using reference TRBV28 and TRBJ1-6, is DVKVTQSSRYLVKRTGEKVFLECVQDMDHENMFWYRQDPGLGLRLIYFSYDVKMKEKGDIPEGYSVSREKKERFSLILESASTNQTSMYLCASSLESPEVNSPLHFGNGTRLTVT.

V and J are TRBV5-1 and TRBJ2-2, with D perhaps matching TRBD1 (5 bases). Germline values: CDR1 SGHRS, CDR2 YFSETQ. The CDR3 runs 16 residues. Trimming removed 0 bases from V and 0 bases from J, with 9 bases in between. Written as DNA, the CDR3 is TGCGCCAGCAGCTTGGGACAGCTTGCGAACACCGGGGAGCTGTTTTTT. Its protein is CASSLGQLANTGELFF. Complete variable domain (other parts from reference TRBV5-1 and TRBJ2-2): KAGVTQTPRYLIKTRGQQVTLSCSPISGHRSVSWYQQTPGQGLQFLFEYFSETQRNKGNFPGRFSGRQFSNSRSEMNVSTLELGDSALYLCASSLGQLANTGELFFGEGSRLTVL.

This clone was observed a handful of times. This chain uses TRBV7-2 with TRBJ2-1; D not certain. Germline V gives CDR1 SGHTA, CDR2 FQGNSA. Trimming removed 4 bases at V and 9 bases at J, with 16 bases between. CDR3 length equals 14 residues. The DNA for the CDR3 is TGTGCCAGCAGCTCCAGCTATAGACTCGGTGAGCAGTTCTTC. Protein sequence: CASSSSYRLGEQFF.

In DNA, the CDR3 is TGTGCCAGCAGTGAATCCTCCTGGGGCAGGCCGATCTCCTCCTACGAGCAGTACTTC. Translating it yields CASSESSWGRPISSYEQYF. The rearrangement joins TRBV6-1 to TRBJ2-7; TRBD1 is a possible D gene (5 bases). Germline values: CDR1 MNHNS, CDR2 SASEGT. V gave up 2 bases and J gave up 0 bases, with 23 bases separating them. This CDR3 comprises 19 residues.

This chain joins TRBV4-2 and TRBJ2-2; D is perhaps TRBD2 (6 bases). V was clipped by 1 base and J by 4 bases, with 10 bases between them. This CDR3 region has 15 residues. Looked up from germline, CDR1 is LGHNA and CDR2 is YNFKEQ. The CDR3 region has the DNA TGTGCCAGCAGCCAAGGCGGGACTGTCACCGGGGAGCTGTTTTTT. Its protein is CASSQGGTVTGELFF.

This clone was found a few times. This sequence joins TRBV4-1 and TRBJ1-5; maybe TRBD1 (5 bases). This CDR3 region has 15 residues. The ends were cut back, 1 base at V and 7 bases at J, with 14 bases in the middle. CDR1 is MGHRA, CDR2 YSYEKL, per germline. Here the CDR3 reads CASSQVWQGEQPQHF. In DNA form, the CDR3 reads TGCGCCAGCAGCCAAGTTTGGCAGGGTGAACAGCCCCAGCATTTT.

The chain links TRBV25-1 to TRBJ2-1; the D gene is possibly TRBD2 (6 bases). This CDR3 spans 15 amino acids. The germline V gene has CDR1 MGHDK and CDR2 SYGVNS. V was cut by 3 bases and J by 4 bases, with 13 bases left in between. CDR3 in DNA: TGTGCCAGCAGTGACCTTGAGGGGAGGTACAATGAGCAGTTCTTC. It yields the protein CASSDLEGRYNEQFF.

This clone was recorded a few times. The chain recombines TRBV5-5 with TRBJ1-5, with D possibly being TRBD1 (6 bases). V lost 0 bases and J lost 7, with 11 bases in between. The CDR3 totals 14 residues. Germline V CDR1 and CDR2: SGHKS, YYEKEE (reference sequence). This CDR3 reads CASSLGMGAQPQHF. The DNA for the CDR3 is TGTGCCAGCAGCTTGGGAATGGGGGCGCAGCCCCAGCATTTT.

This chain connects TRBV27 to TRBJ1-1; D gene uncertain. The germline gives CDR1 MNHEY, CDR2 SMNVEV (reference sequence). Between the trimmed V and J ends, which lost 3 bases and 4 bases, there was a span of 9 bases. The CDR3 has 13 residues. CDR3 coding DNA: TGTGCCAGCAGTTTTACTACCCTCACTGAAGCTTTCTTT. It is translated as CASSFTTLTEAFF.

This chain connects TRBV4-1 to TRBJ1-6; D is perhaps TRBD1 (6 bases). The V gene lost 4 bases and the J gene lost 8 bases, with 12 bases spanning the gap. Germline CDR1 is MGHRA and CDR2 is YSYEKL. The CDR3 runs 14 residues. CDR3 coding DNA: TGCGCCAGCAGCCTTACAGGGAAGCATTCACCCCTCCACTTT. It encodes CASSLTGKHSPLHF.

V is TRBV5-4 and J is TRBJ2-7; 8 bases fit TRBD2. V lost 4 bases, J lost 3 bases, and 9 bases stayed unmatched. Germline V gives CDR1 SGHNT, CDR2 YYREEE (reference sequence). The CDR3 runs 15 residues. The CDR3 is CASSPGGGMNYEQYF. CDR3 nucleotides: TGTGCCAGCAGCCCGGGCGGGGGGATGAACTACGAGCAGTACTTC.

This clone was counted only a few times. The genes are TRBV4-1 and TRBJ1-6, with 8 bases fitting TRBD1. This CDR3 contains 17 residues. The V gene's germline CDR1 is MGHRA and CDR2 YSYEKL. The V and J ends lost 4 bases and 7 bases, in that order; junction bases with no gene match: 12. The chain's CDR3 is CASSRDPTGAGNSPLHF. In nucleotides, the CDR3 is TGCGCCAGCAGCCGAGACCCGACAGGGGCCGGGAATTCACCCCTCCACTTT.

The chain has TRBV18 and TRBJ2-7; 7 bases are a match to TRBD1. CDR1 is KGHSH, CDR2 LQKENI, per germline. The V gene end was trimmed by 4 bases and the J gene end by 6 bases; junction bases not matched to a gene: 12. The CDR3 contains 15 residues. The CDR3 loop reads CASSQTRQGSVEQYF. The CDR3 bases are TGTGCCAGCTCACAAACCCGACAGGGATCGGTCGAGCAGTACTTC.

The chain employs TRBV5-1 and TRBJ2-2, with 7 bases aligning to TRBD1. The CDR3 length is 16 residues. Per germline, CDR1 SGHRS and CDR2 YFSETQ. V shed 0 bases, J shed 4 bases, and the junction held 6 bases outside the gene matches. The CDR3 here is CASSLARDRVTGELFF. CDR3 bases: TGCGCCAGCAGCTTGGCCCGGGACAGAGTCACCGGGGAGCTGTTTTTT. The full variable domain, completed using reference TRBV5-1 and TRBJ2-2, is KAGVTQTPRYLIKTRGQQVTLSCSPISGHRSVSWYQQTPGQGLQFLFEYFSETQRNKGNFPGRFSGRQFSNSRSEMNVSTLELGDSALYLCASSLARDRVTGELFFGEGSRLTVL.

V and J are TRBV6-1 and TRBJ2-2, with no clear D. Trimming removed 0 bases from V and 2 bases from J, with 7 bases in between. The CDR3 runs to 15 residues. Germline assignment: CDR1 MNHNS and CDR2 SASEGT. In DNA, the CDR3 is TGTGCCAGCAGTGAAGCCAGAAGAAACACCGGGGAGCTGTTTTTT. It yields the protein CASSEARRNTGELFF.

This rearrangement joins TRBV5-6 to TRBJ2-3; 9 nucleotides match TRBD1. Germline V CDR1 and CDR2: SGHDT, YYEEEE. V trimming: 0 bases; J trimming: 4 bases; junction bases outside the gene matches: 9. The CDR3 extends over 17 amino acids. The CDR3 here is CASSLELGTGYPDTQYF. CDR3 bases: TGTGCCAGCAGCTTGGAACTTGGGACAGGGTACCCAGATACGCAGTATTTT. The whole variable domain, filled in from reference TRBV5-6 and TRBJ2-3, reads DAGVTQSPTHLIKTRGQQVTLRCSPKSGHDTVSWYQQALGQGPQFIFQYYEEEERQRGNFPDRFSGHQFPNYSSELNVNALLLGDSALYLCASSLELGTGYPDTQYFGPGTRLTVL.

The J gene is TRBJ1-5, the V gene TRBV28, with 8 bases lining up with TRBD1. After removal of 4 bases from V and 6 bases from J, the junction contained 11 bases not matched to a gene. Germline loops: CDR1 MDHEN, CDR2 SYDVKM. The CDR3 sequence is 16 residues long. This CDR3 reads CASSYPRTGIAQPQHF. As DNA, the CDR3 is TGTGCCAGCAGTTACCCTCGGACAGGGATTGCTCAGCCCCAGCATTTT.

This clone was recorded a few times. This sequence joins TRBV18 and TRBJ1-2, with no clear D. V lost 2 bases to trimming and J lost 8 bases, with 9 bases between them. The CDR3 extends over 12 amino acids. CDR1 KGHSH and CDR2 LQKENI come from the germline V gene. Here the CDR3 reads CASSPTREGYTF. The CDR3 DNA reads TGTGCCAGCTCACCAACGAGGGAGGGCTACACCTTC.

V gene TRBV7-8 combines with J gene TRBJ1-2; no clear D gene. The CDR3 has 13 residues. Germline loops: CDR1 SGHVS, CDR2 FQNEAQ. Trimming shortened V by 5 bases and J by 0 bases, and 7 bases separated the two germline ends. CDR3 DNA: TGTGCCAGCAGCGGAGAAACTAACTATGGCTACACCTTC. This translates into CASSGETNYGYTF.

The chain is built from TRBV9 and TRBJ1-1; 8 bases fit TRBD1. Per the germline V gene, CDR1 is SGDLS and CDR2 is YYNGEE. The CDR3 covers 14 residues. The J segment lost 5 bases and the V segment lost 3 bases, leaving 6 bases of the junction unmatched. For the CDR3, the DNA is TGTGCCAGCAGCGCCGGACAGGGATGGACTGAAGCTTTCTTT. Its translation is CASSAGQGWTEAFF.